The 19 T cell receptor beta chains reported below all come from one sample, sequenced in a study of blood T cell repertoires in COVID-19. Clones were sequenced by immunoSEQ multiplex PCR, and TCRdb holds only the in-frame ones, with some missing. This sample carries about 77,000 clones, roughly 80% of them seen once, and the ten largest clones take around 20%. Sequencing input: peripheral blood. The receptors derive from a man in his fifties or sixties with acute or convalescent COVID-19.

The chain uses TRBV7-2 and TRBJ2-1; 15 nucleotides line up with TRBD2. The CDR3 is 16 residues long. V dropped 4 bases and J dropped 5; count of bases not matched to a gene: 3. Germline values: CDR1 SGHTA, CDR2 FQGNSA. CDR3 bases: TGTGCCAGCAGCTGGACTAGCGGGGGGGCGCACAATGAGCAGTTCTTC. It specifies CASSWTSGGAHNEQFF.

The V gene is TRBV12-3 or TRBV12-4, the J gene TRBJ2-7; unclear D gene. The CDR3 consists of 13 residues. The V end was cut by 5 bases, the J end by 3 bases, with 11 bases between. In DNA, the CDR3 is TGTGCCAGCAGTCTGCGAGGCCGCTACGAGCAGTACTTC. This translates into CASSLRGRYEQYF.

About this clone: This same CDR3 is encoded by further DNA sequences in the sample. V is TRBV3-1 (or the pseudogene TRBV3-2) and J is TRBJ1-4; D gene unclear. Germline assignment: CDR1 LGHDT and CDR2 YNNKEL (reference sequence). V was shortened by 1 base and J by 1 base, with 4 bases between the two germline ends. The CDR3 has 14 residues. The chain's CDR3 is CASSQAGTNEKLFF. The CDR3 DNA reads as TGTGCCAGCAGCCAAGCAGGAACTAATGAAAAACTGTTTTTT.

In this sample, this clone turned up once. CDR3 protein: CASGFFSGHEQYF. The CDR3 nucleotides read TGTGCCAGCGGCTTCTTTAGCGGCCACGAGCAGTACTTC. The chain employs TRBV12-3 or TRBV12-4 and TRBJ2-7, with a possible D match to TRBD2 (6 bases). Deletions cut 8 bases from V and 5 bases from J, with 16 bases between. This CDR3 spans 13 amino acids.

This clone occurred once. The chain links TRBV2 to TRBJ1-4; the D gene is possibly TRBD1 (5 bases). The CDR3 runs 16 residues. V was trimmed by 6 bases and J by 3 bases, leaving 17 bases between them. Germline CDR1 and CDR2: SNHLY and FYNNEI. CDR3 in DNA: TGTGCCAGCAGAGGAGAAGGGGAGGGAGCTAATGAAAAACTGTTTTTT. Its protein is CASRGEGEGANEKLFF.

V and J are TRBV15 and TRBJ2-2; TRBD1 matches at 9 bases. The germline CDR1 and CDR2 sequences are LNHNV and YYDKDF (reference sequence). After removal of 8 bases from V and 5 bases from J, the junction contained 3 bases not matched to a gene. The CDR3 contains 13 residues. CDR3 loop: CATGTGITGELFF. CDR3 bases: TGTGCCACCGGGACAGGGATAACCGGGGAGCTGTTTTTT.

The sample holds many counts of this clone. This chain links TRBV2 with TRBJ2-2; D remains unclear. Germline lookup yields CDR1 SNHLY and CDR2 FYNNEI. The length of the CDR3 is 15 residues. Trimming removed 7 bases at V and 0 bases at J, with 12 bases between. The CDR3 coding sequence is TGTGCCAGCAAAAAGCGTCCGACGAACACCGGGGAGCTGTTTTTT. This encodes CASKKRPTNTGELFF.

This clone has a count of ten or more. The chain links TRBV7-9 to TRBJ2-7, with D perhaps matching TRBD1 (6 bases). CDR1 is SEHNR, CDR2 FQNEAQ, per germline (reference sequence). The CDR3 length is 13 residues. The germline V and J ends were trimmed by 5 bases and 3 bases, with 11 bases remaining between them. DNA for the CDR3: TGTGCCAGCAGCCTCGGACAGCTCTACGAGCAGTACTTC. This gives the protein CASSLGQLYEQYF. Full variable domain (missing parts from reference TRBV7-9 and TRBJ2-7): DTGVSQNPRHKITKRGQNVTFRCDPISEHNRLYWYRQTLGQGPEFLTYFQNEAQLEKSRLLSDRFSAERPKGSFSTLEIQRTEQGDSAMYLCASSLGQLYEQYFGPGTRLTVT.

This chain joins TRBV7-8 and TRBJ2-2, with 7 bases that match TRBD1. The CDR3 runs 19 residues. Germline-derived CDR1 and CDR2 are SGHVS and FQNEAQ. V gave up 2 bases and J gave up 4 bases; unmatched junction bases: 16. CDR3: CASSLRVPGQKSGTGELFF. The CDR3 DNA follows: TGTGCCAGCAGCTTACGAGTCCCGGGACAGAAGTCGGGCACCGGGGAGCTGTTTTTT.

This clone was observed a few times. The rearrangement links TRBV5-6 to TRBJ1-5, with 7 bases fitting TRBD1. The CDR3 spans 13 residues. The ends lost 3 bases at V and 6 bases at J; junction bases unmatched: 3. The germline V gene encodes CDR1 SGHDT and CDR2 YYEEEE. CDR3 DNA: TGTGCCAGCAGCTGGGACAGCGGTCAGCCCCAGCATTTT. It specifies CASSWDSGQPQHF.

The CDR3 bases are TGTGCCAGCAGCCGACAGGGGTCTAATGAAAAACTGTTTTTT. This sequence encodes CASSRQGSNEKLFF. This rearrangement joins TRBV5-6 to TRBJ1-4; 8 bases line up with TRBD1. CDR1 is SGHDT, CDR2 YYEEEE, per germline. CDR3 length: 14 residues. After removal of 4 bases from V and 3 bases from J, the junction contained 2 bases not matched to a gene.

The chain uses TRBV4-1 and TRBJ2-7, with D uncertain. The CDR3 is 15 amino acids. Trimming shortened V by 0 bases and J by 3 bases, and 12 bases separated the two germline ends. The germline CDR1 and CDR2 sequences are MGHRA and YSYEKL. CDR3 protein: CASSQELSASYEQYF. As DNA, the CDR3 is TGCGCCAGCAGCCAAGAGTTGTCAGCGAGCTACGAGCAGTACTTC.

The chain joins TRBV2 to TRBJ2-1, with 7 bases lining up with TRBD2. CDR1 and CDR2 from the germline V gene are SNHLY and FYNNEI. V lost 7 bases and J lost 8; bases outside the gene matches: 8. This CDR3 comprises 13 residues. This CDR3 is CASNRDYRYEQFF. The CDR3 region has the DNA TGTGCCAGCAACCGGGACTATCGGTATGAGCAGTTCTTC.

The rearrangement links TRBV9 to TRBJ2-1; TRBD2 agrees at 16 bases. The trim removed 4 bases at V and 9 bases at J, leaving 10 bases unmatched. Germline V CDR1 and CDR2: SGDLS, YYNGEE. This CDR3 region has 17 residues. In nucleotides, the CDR3 is TGTGCCAGCAGCCCCCCCGGGACTAGCGGGAGGGGGGGTGAGCAGTTCTTC. Translated, it gives CASSPPGTSGRGGEQFF. Together with reference TRBV9 and TRBJ2-1, the CDR3 gives the full variable domain: DSGVTQTPKHLITATGQRVTLRCSPRSGDLSVYWYQQSLDQGLQFLIQYYNGEERAKGNILERFSAQQFPDLHSELNLSSLELGDSALYFCASSPPGTSGRGGEQFFGPGTRLTVL.

The J gene is TRBJ1-1, the V gene TRBV12-3 or TRBV12-4; D may be TRBD1 (6 bases). CDR3 length: 13 residues. V was pared by 5 bases and J by 11 bases, with 18 bases between. CDR3 amino acids: CASSPLGHFEAFF. The CDR3, as DNA: TGTGCCAGCAGTCCACTGGGACACTTCGAGGCTTTCTTT.

This clone turned up a few times. The gene calls are TRBV18 and TRBJ2-7; the D gene is possibly TRBD1 (6 bases). CDR3 length: 15 amino acids. The V end was cut by 1 base, the J end by 2 bases, with 12 bases between. Germline V gives CDR1 KGHSH, CDR2 LQKENI. The CDR3 sequence: CASSPRRGDPYEQYV. Here the CDR3 DNA reads TGTGCCAGCTCACCACGCAGGGGAGATCCCTACGAGCAGTACGTC.

J is TRBJ2-5 and V is TRBV5-1; D possibly corresponds to TRBD2 (6 bases). V gave up 4 bases and J gave up 4 bases, with 11 bases separating them. There are 13 residues in the CDR3. CDR1 is SGHRS and CDR2 is YFSETQ in the germline V gene. CDR3 bases: TGCGCCAGCAGCATGCGGGGACGAGAGACCCAGTACTTC. Translating gives CASSMRGRETQYF.

The chain carries TRBV6-5 and TRBJ2-1, with a possible D match to TRBD1 (6 bases). Germline assignment: CDR1 MNHEY and CDR2 SVGAGI. The CDR3 has 15 amino acids. V shed 3 bases and J shed 8 bases, with 17 bases lying between them. CDR3 in DNA: TGTGCCAGCAGTTATGGGTCAGGGGAAGGTGATGAGCAGTTCTTC. It encodes CASSYGSGEGDEQFF.

This chain joins TRBV11-2 and TRBJ1-1; D remains ambiguous. Trimming took off 1 base at V and 2 bases at J, with 8 bases between the two ends. Germline V gene sequence: CDR1 SGHAT, CDR2 FQNNGV. The CDR3 runs to 14 residues. Here the CDR3 reads CASSLGHRNTEAFF. The CDR3 DNA reads as TGTGCCAGCAGCTTAGGGCACCGAAACACTGAAGCTTTCTTT.